The 23 T cell receptor beta chains below were found in one sample sequenced in a study of neurological immune-mediated disorders. TCRdb processed the 5' RACE reads anew with MiXCR; each CDR3 protein has one entry. The sample contains 100,000 or so distinct CDR3 sequences, around 3.4% of which appear only once. Sequencing input: PBMCs. The receptors were sampled from a woman under 30 with multiple sclerosis.

This clonotype has ten or more counts. The J gene is TRBJ2-7, the V gene TRBV27; the D gene is possibly TRBD2 (7 bases). The CDR3 spans 13 residues. Trimming pared 8 bases from V and 4 bases from J, leaving 15 bases between. Germline CDR1 and CDR2: MNHEY and SMNVEV (reference sequence). This CDR3 is CASQREGGYEQYF. Here the CDR3 DNA reads TGTGCCAGCCAACGCGAGGGGGGGTACGAGCAGTACTTC.

This clonotype has at least ten counts. The V call is TRBV5-1, the J call TRBJ2-1; D might be TRBD2 (5 bases). V lost 4 bases to trimming and J lost 0 bases, with 17 bases between them. There are 17 residues in the CDR3. CDR1 and CDR2 (germline): SGHRS, YFSETQ. CDR3 loop: CASSRSDGISSYNEQFF. The CDR3 coding sequence is TGCGCCAGCAGCCGTTCCGACGGGATCAGCTCCTACAATGAGCAGTTCTTC.

In this sample, this clonotype turned up a few times. This chain joins TRBV5-5 and TRBJ1-4; D remains unclear. The CDR3 totals 16 residues. Trimming cost V 1 base and J 5 bases, with 15 bases left between them. In germline, CDR1 is SGHKS, CDR2 YYEKEE (reference sequence). CDR3 sequence reads: CASSLHGPQINEKLFF. The DNA of the CDR3 is TGTGCCAGCAGCTTGCATGGGCCCCAGATAAATGAAAAACTGTTTTTT.

The chain combines TRBV7-2 with TRBJ2-1; no firm D call. This CDR3 comprises 15 residues. Germline values: CDR1 SGHTA, CDR2 FQGNSA. The germline V and J ends were trimmed by 4 bases and 4 bases, with 14 bases remaining between them. The CDR3 DNA reads TGTGCCAGCAGCTACTCTCCTTTGACTTACAATGAGCAGTTCTTC. This gives the protein CASSYSPLTYNEQFF. The full variable domain, in which reference TRBV7-2 and TRBJ2-1 provide the parts outside the CDR3, is GAGVSQSPSNKVTEKGKDVELRCDPISGHTALYWYRQSLGQGLEFLIYFQGNSAPDKSGLPSDRFSAERTGGSVSTLTIQRTQQEDSAVYLCASSYSPLTYNEQFFGPGTRLTVL.

This clonotype came up once. A read error is possible here, since a much larger clone lies one base away. This chain joins TRBV14 and TRBJ2-1; D perhaps matches TRBD2 (6 bases). Per germline, CDR1 SGHDN and CDR2 FVKESK. Trimming left V 4 bases short and J 0 bases short, with 13 bases between. This CDR3 spans 16 amino acids. The CDR3 DNA reads TGTGCCAGCAGCCGGGCTCAGGGAGGCTCCTACAATGAGCAGTTCTTC. Its translation: CASSRAQGGSYNEQFF.

This clonotype was observed many times. The chain combines TRBV20-1 with TRBJ2-5, with 11 bases identical to TRBD1. Germline CDR1 DFQATT, CDR2 SNEGSKA (reference sequence). CDR3 length: 18 residues. J was trimmed by 4 bases and V by 6 bases; bases with no gene match: 19. CDR3 coding DNA: TGCAGTGCCGGACCTATCGCGGGACAGGGGGTCTCCTTAGAGACCCAGTACTTC. The encoded protein is CSAGPIAGQGVSLETQYF.

This clonotype has a handful of counts. The chain combines TRBV19 with TRBJ2-2; D possibly corresponds to TRBD2 (5 bases). CDR3 length: 14 amino acids. Germline lookup yields CDR1 LNHDA and CDR2 SQIVND (reference sequence). V lost 4 bases, J lost 3 bases, and 9 bases lay in between. The CDR3 DNA follows: TGTGCCAGTAGTAACGGGGTGCACACCGGGGAGCTGTTTTTT. It specifies CASSNGVHTGELFF.

This clonotype has a count of ten or more. V gene TRBV20-1 combines with J gene TRBJ2-5; D ambiguous. CDR1 is DFQATT and CDR2 is SNEGSKA in the germline V gene (reference sequence). CDR3 length equals 11 residues. Deletions cut 3 bases from V and 5 bases from J, with 7 bases between. The CDR3: CSASIPETQYF. CDR3 DNA sequence: TGCAGTGCTAGTATTCCCGAGACCCAGTACTTC.

This clonotype was observed at least ten times. This rearrangement joins TRBV27 to TRBJ2-1; TRBD1 is a possible D gene (5 bases). Trimming took off 3 bases at V and 9 bases at J, with 12 bases between the two ends. This CDR3 has 13 residues. The germline V gene encodes CDR1 MNHEY and CDR2 SMNVEV (reference sequence). Written as DNA, the CDR3 is TGTGCCAGCAGTTTGGTTAGGACAAGTGAGCAGTTCTTC. This encodes CASSLVRTSEQFF.

This clonotype was detected ten times or more. The chain couples TRBV7-9 to TRBJ1-2; D gene ambiguous. Germline loops: CDR1 SEHNR, CDR2 FQNEAQ (reference sequence). CDR3 size: 13 residues. V was clipped by 4 bases and J by 4 bases, with 10 bases between them. This CDR3 is CASSSLGIYGYTF. Here the CDR3 DNA reads TGTGCCAGCAGCTCTCTGGGTATCTATGGCTACACCTTC.

This clonotype has at least ten counts. The rearrangement joins TRBV5-6 to TRBJ2-7; TRBD1 is a possible D gene (6 bases). The length of the CDR3 is 17 residues. From germline, CDR1 is SGHDT and CDR2 YYEEEE. Trimming took off 4 bases at V and 1 base at J, with 21 bases between the two ends. DNA for the CDR3: TGTGCCAGCAGCCTTACATTCAGGGGAATTCAGTCCTACGAGCAGTACTTC. It codes for CASSLTFRGIQSYEQYF.

In this sample, this clonotype turned up many times. The rearrangement uses TRBV12-3 or TRBV12-4 and TRBJ2-3; 13 bases line up with TRBD2. The CDR3 covers 23 residues. Trimming removed 3 bases from V and 0 bases from J; junction bases left unmatched: 21. The CDR3 loop is CASSFSNHWTSGGQETSTDTQYF. As DNA, the CDR3 is TGTGCCAGCAGTTTCTCCAACCATTGGACTAGCGGGGGTCAGGAGACTAGCACAGATACGCAGTATTTT.

This clonotype was counted at least ten times. CDR3 DNA sequence: TGTGCCAGCTCACTTAATAGTCCGGGGTCCATGAACACTGAAGCTTTCTTT. Translation: CASSLNSPGSMNTEAFF. V is TRBV18 and J is TRBJ1-1; D gene uncertain. Germline lookup yields CDR1 KGHSH and CDR2 LQKENI. V gave up 4 bases and J gave up 0 bases, with 18 bases separating them. The CDR3 runs to 17 residues.

This clonotype has a count of ten or more. The chain's CDR3 is CSASGSGPNSPLHF. The CDR3, as DNA: TGCAGTGCTAGCGGATCCGGTCCAAATTCACCCCTCCACTTT. The chain is built from TRBV20-1 and TRBJ1-6, with D unclear. Trimming removed 3 bases from V and 7 bases from J, with 13 bases in between. CDR3 length equals 14 residues. CDR1 is DFQATT and CDR2 is SNEGSKA in the germline V gene (reference sequence).

This clonotype was counted ten times or more. This rearrangement joins TRBV5-4 to TRBJ2-5; D remains ambiguous. With 4 bases removed from V and 5 bases from J, the gap between germline ends came to 12 bases. CDR1 and CDR2 from the germline V gene are SGHNT and YYREEE (reference sequence). CDR3 size: 13 residues. The CDR3 DNA sequence: TGTGCCAGCAGCCTGTCCGGTTTGGAGACCCAGTACTTC. Amino acids: CASSLSGLETQYF.

This clonotype was found many times. The chain couples TRBV5-1 to TRBJ1-2, with unresolved D. This CDR3 comprises 15 residues. Trimming shortened V by 0 bases and J by 4 bases, and 13 bases separated the two germline ends. Per the germline V gene, CDR1 is SGHRS and CDR2 is YFSETQ. The CDR3 loop reads CASSLGTTGGYGYTF. The CDR3 nucleotides read TGCGCCAGCAGCTTGGGTACAACCGGAGGCTATGGCTACACCTTC. The entire variable domain, with the rest obtained from reference TRBV5-1 and TRBJ1-2, is as follows: KAGVTQTPRYLIKTRGQQVTLSCSPISGHRSVSWYQQTPGQGLQFLFEYFSETQRNKGNFPGRFSGRQFSNSRSEMNVSTLELGDSALYLCASSLGTTGGYGYTFGSGTRLTVV.

This clonotype has a count of ten or more. J is TRBJ1-1 and V is TRBV15; tentatively, D is TRBD1 (6 bases). Germline CDR1 and CDR2: LNHNV and YYDKDF (reference sequence). V lost 1 base, J lost 8 bases, and 14 bases lay in between. The CDR3 totals 14 residues. The CDR3: CATSRGKQGSEAFF. The CDR3 DNA sequence: TGTGCCACCAGCAGAGGAAAACAGGGATCCGAAGCTTTCTTT.

This clonotype came up many times. J is TRBJ2-5 and V is TRBV7-2; D might be TRBD2 (7 bases). The CDR3 totals 13 residues. Germline CDR1 SGHTA, CDR2 FQGNSA. V lost 5 bases to trimming and J lost 5 bases, with 12 bases between them. CDR3 in amino acids: CASSPQGGETQYF. CDR3 coding DNA: TGTGCCAGCAGCCCACAGGGAGGGGAGACCCAGTACTTC.

The sample holds many counts of this clonotype. The chain carries TRBV27 and TRBJ2-7, with TRBD1 identical over 8 bases. In germline, CDR1 is MNHEY, CDR2 SMNVEV (reference sequence). The CDR3 contains 14 residues. Germline trimming cut 3 bases from V and 1 base from J; bases unmatched to any gene: 2. The CDR3 here is CASSFRGQSYEQYF. For the CDR3, the DNA is TGTGCCAGCAGTTTCAGGGGGCAATCCTACGAGCAGTACTTC.

In its sample, this clonotype was seen many times. The V and J genes are TRBV3-1 and TRBJ2-7; TRBD2 matches 7 bases. Germline values: CDR1 LGHDT, CDR2 YNNKEL (reference sequence). V dropped 0 bases and J dropped 5; count of bases not matched to a gene: 1. CDR3 length: 13 residues. The CDR3 sequence: CASSQEGGDEQYF. The CDR3 DNA reads TGTGCCAGCAGCCAAGAGGGAGGGGACGAGCAGTACTTC.

The table lists this clonotype with many counts. The gene calls are TRBV29-1 and TRBJ1-1; 8 nucleotides align to TRBD1. J gave up 2 bases and V 7 bases, and 6 bases lay outside the gene matches. Germline V lookup: CDR1 SQVTM, CDR2 ANQGSEA. The CDR3 loop spans 13 amino acids. CDR3 in DNA: TGCAGCGCTACGACAGGGGAAAACACTGAAGCTTTCTTT. Protein product: CSATTGENTEAFF.

This clonotype was observed many times. The CDR3 reads CASSPRAGDSYEQYF. The CDR3 coding sequence is TGCGCCAGCAGCCCCAGGGCGGGGGACTCCTACGAGCAGTACTTC. This rearrangement joins TRBV5-1 to TRBJ2-7, with TRBD2 matching 7 bases. Germline lookup yields CDR1 SGHRS and CDR2 YFSETQ. The CDR3 is made up of 15 amino acids. V gave up 4 bases and J gave up 0 bases; unmatched junction bases: 7. Looking up the rest from reference TRBV5-1 and TRBJ2-7 gives the full variable domain: KAGVTQTPRYLIKTRGQQVTLSCSPISGHRSVSWYQQTPGQGLQFLFEYFSETQRNKGNFPGRFSGRQFSNSRSEMNVSTLELGDSALYLCASSPRAGDSYEQYFGPGTRLTVT.

The chain couples TRBV7-2 to TRBJ1-6, with 8 positions matching TRBD1. The J segment lost 14 bases and the V segment lost 1 base, leaving 7 bases of the junction unmatched. This CDR3 spans 14 amino acids. Germline assignment: CDR1 SGHTA and CDR2 FQGNSA. CDR3 region: CASSLVQGAITLHF. Written as DNA, the CDR3 is TGTGCCAGCAGCTTAGTGCAGGGGGCGATAACCCTCCACTTT.